The sequence of this T cell receptor beta chain was determined in a study of shared clonotypes between healthy human individuals. Whole-study results and caveats: Clonotype sharing among donors, it was expected, would be affected by sequencing depth. About 5% was the fraction of naive CD4 clonotypes found shared across four donors. A small donor pool kept down the genetic and exposure-history diversity that was represented.

DNA at 200 ng, 25,000 to 35,000 T cell genomes, went into sorted-subset replicate PCRs. TCRdb's copy holds only in-frame clones and misses some; the assay was immunoSEQ multiplex PCR. The repertoire consists of under 2,000,000 clones, with roughly 94% occurring once and the leading ten covering 0.95% to 1.5%. The germline CDR1 and CDR2 sequences are MNHEY and SMNVEV (reference sequence). The CDR3 loop spans 11 amino acids. V shed 6 bases, J shed 9 bases, and the junction held 2 bases outside the gene matches. Concerning this clone: Antigen unknown. The sample has other DNA sequences that encode this CDR3 too.

CD45RO-negative, CCR7-selected cells formed the naive CD8 fraction, which excluded terminally differentiated effector memory CD45RA+ cells. Material: naive CD8+ T cells sorted from blood. The rearrangement uses TRBV27 and TRBJ2-3, with 8 bases identical to TRBD2. The receptor comes from a young man in good health. CDR3 loop: CASSPGGTQYF. The CDR3 coding sequence is TGTGCCAGCAGCCCGGGGGGGACGCAGTATTTT.